This is a list of T cell receptor beta chains from one sample in a study of human T cells and chemical hapten exposure. TCRdb redid the calling of the RACE reads with MiXCR, one entry per CDR3 protein. The data show about 70,000 distinct CDR3 sequences, around 9.8% seen once. The material sequenced was whole blood, taken in connection with sensitization to the hapten diphenylcyclopropenone (DPC). The receptors here all came from a woman aged 35 to 49 with alopecia areata. Some clones in this sample may be carry-over from other donors' samples. Each CDR3 is given with its conserved first and last residue. The D gene is left open where the match is weak. Some rows have no size entry. The others give once, few or many, or a class for an expanded clone.

TRBV28,NA,few,TRBJ1-5,TGTGCCAGCAGTTTAGACTTTTATCAGCCCCAGCATTTT,CASSLDFYQPQHF
TRBV24-1,NA,many,TRBJ2-1,TGTGCCACCAGTGAATTAAATGAGCAGTTCTTC,CATSELNEQFF
TRBV5-4,TRBD1,NA,TRBJ2-5,TGTGCCAGCAGCCCTACAGGGGGGATAGAGACCCAGTACTTC,CASSPTGGIETQYF
TRBV10-2,NA,few,TRBJ1-5,TGCGCCACCCGGACGGGGCCCCAGCATTTT,CATRTGPQHF
TRBV4-1,NA,many,TRBJ2-7,TGCGCCAGCAGCCAATCCATATCCTACGAGCAGTACTTC,CASSQSISYEQYF
TRBV20-1,NA,many,TRBJ2-1,TGCAGTTTGGGACAAAGCTCCTACAATGAGCAGTTCTTC,CSLGQSSYNEQFF
TRBV5-4,NA,many,TRBJ2-6,TGTGCCAGCAGCCCCCCCTCTGGGGCCAACGTCCTGACTTTC,CASSPPSGANVLTF
TRBV7-9,NA,few,TRBJ2-1,TGTGCCAGCAGTGGACCTACTACCGCCAATGAGCAGTTCTTC,CASSGPTTANEQFF
TRBV11-2,NA,many,TRBJ1-6,TGTGCCAGCACCTCCCGGGACGGAGATTCACCCCTCCACTTT,CASTSRDGDSPLHF
TRBV2,NA,many,TRBJ2-1,TGTGCCAGCAGCGAGGGGATAATAGCGGCCAATGAGCAGTTCTTC,CASSEGIIAANEQFF
TRBV7-2,NA,many,TRBJ1-3,TGTGCCAGCAGCCCAGACCGGACCCGGGACACCATATATTTT,CASSPDRTRDTIYF
TRBV27,NA,NA,TRBJ2-7,TGTGCCAGCAGTTCCCGACAGGGGAGGGGGTACTACGAGCAGTACTTC,CASSSRQGRGYYEQYF
TRBV6-6,NA,few,TRBJ2-3,TGTGCCAGCAGTCAGACGGGTCACACAGATACGCAGTATTTT,CASSQTGHTDTQYF
TRBV7-9,NA,NA,TRBJ2-3,TGTGCCAGCAGCTTAGAGCTAGCCGCAGATACGCAGTATTTT,CASSLELAADTQYF
TRBV21-1,NA,NA,TRBJ2-2,TGTGCCAGCAGCAAAGTGGGGACAGGGTATTGTCCCGGGGAGCTGTTTTTT,CASSKVGTGYCPGELFF
TRBV29-1,TRBD1,few,TRBJ2-6,TGCAGCGTTGGGCGGACAGGTCCTGACGTCCTGACTTTC,CSVGRTGPDVLTF
TRBV7-6,TRBD2,many,TRBJ2-2,TGTGCCAGCAGCTTACTAGCGGGGGGGCCCCACGGGGAGCTGTTTTTT,CASSLLAGGPHGELFF
TRBV14,NA,many,TRBJ2-3,TGTGCCAGCAGCCTTCCCCGCCATACGCAGTATTTT,CASSLPRHTQYF
TRBV5-4,NA,NA,TRBJ2-3,TGTGCCAGCAGCTTGGAGGGTACAAGCACAGATACGCAGTATTTT,CASSLEGTSTDTQYF
TRBV18,NA,few,TRBJ2-1,TGTGCCAGCTCACTTAGCGGCTCCTACAATGAGCAGTTCTTC,CASSLSGSYNEQFF
TRBV28,NA,many,TRBJ1-2,TGTGCCAGCAGCTCCCGGGCAGCCTATGGCTACACCTTC,CASSSRAAYGYTF
TRBV7-2,NA,many,TRBJ2-5,TGTGCCAGCAGCTTAGTGATACAAGAGACCCAGTACTTC,CASSLVIQETQYF
TRBV7-2,NA,NA,TRBJ2-7,TGTGCCAGCAGCTTAGTTGAGAGGTACGAGCAGTACTTC,CASSLVERYEQYF
TRBV30,NA,once,TRBJ1-2,TGTGCCTGGAGTGTGATGGGGCGAATTTATGGCTACACCTTC,CAWSVMGRIYGYTF
TRBV7-6,NA,NA,TRBJ2-1,TGTGCCAGCAGCTTAATGACTCCGAATAATCCCCATGAGCAGTTCTTC,CASSLMTPNNPHEQFF
TRBV5-1,NA,many,TRBJ2-1,TGCGCCAGCCGAGGCGCGGGTTCCTACAATGAGCAGTTCTTC,CASRGAGSYNEQFF
TRBV20-1,TRBD1,few,TRBJ1-6,TGCAGTTTTCAGACAGGGGGCGGTTCACCCCTCCACTTT,CSFQTGGGSPLHF
TRBV4-2,NA,many,TRBJ2-1,TGTGCCAGCAGCCAAGGAGGAGGAGGGGGGTCCTACAATGAGCAGTTCTTC,CASSQGGGGGSYNEQFF
TRBV27,NA,NA,TRBJ2-3,TGTGCCAGCGGCCCCCGGCTGAGCACAGATACGCAGTATTTT,CASGPRLSTDTQYF
TRBV24-1,NA,few,TRBJ2-5,TGTGCCACGAGTACGAATGCAGGCGGTGGAATGGAGACCCAGTACTTC,CATSTNAGGGMETQYF
TRBV9,TRBD1,NA,TRBJ2-5,TGTGCCAGCAGCGAACGGACAGGGTCGGTTTCGGGGACCCAGTACTTC,CASSERTGSVSGTQYF
TRBV7-6,NA,NA,TRBJ2-7,TGTGCCAGCAGCCCCCGGACTATATACGAGCAGTACTTC,CASSPRTIYEQYF
TRBV12-3/TRBV12-4,NA,many,TRBJ2-2,TGTGCCAGCAGATCTCAGGAGATCGGGGAGCTGTTTTTT,CASRSQEIGELFF
TRBV27,NA,few,TRBJ2-1,TGTGCCAGCAGTTTAGCCACCAGCTACAATGAGCAGTTCTTC,CASSLATSYNEQFF
TRBV6-2/TRBV6-3,TRBD1,many,TRBJ2-7,TGTGCCAGCAGTTATATACAGGGGTTCTACGAGCAGTACTTC,CASSYIQGFYEQYF
TRBV2,NA,many,TRBJ1-5,TGTGCCAGCAGTGAGTGGAATCAGCCCCAGCATTTT,CASSEWNQPQHF
TRBV30,NA,many,TRBJ2-7,TGTGCCTGGAGTGATCCGGGGGACGAGCAGTACTTC,CAWSDPGDEQYF